Here is one T cell receptor beta chain with its context. This record comes from a study of OX40 agonist ivuxolimab in advanced cancers. In the study overall: Ivuxolimab, an agonistic anti-OX40 (CD134) antibody, was given to patients. Dose-escalation subjects each had hepatocellular carcinoma, melanoma, renal cell or head and neck cancer.

Produced via immunoSEQ multiplex PCR; TCRdb's table is partial and in-frame only. The sample has about 54,000 clones; about 89% are singletons. The CDR3 contains 14 residues. CDR1 SGHDT and CDR2 YYEEEE come from the germline V gene. V was pared by 2 bases and J by 6 bases, with 3 bases of the junction left unmatched. This clonotype originated in an adult with an advanced solid tumor such as melanoma, head and neck, liver or kidney cancer. The rearrangement links TRBV5-6 to TRBJ2-2; 8 nucleotides align to TRBD1. Here the sequenced sample was CD4+ or CD8+ T cells sorted from blood, taken in a trial of the OX40 agonist ivuxolimab. CDR3 sequence reads: CASSFGTGPGELFF. The CDR3 nucleotides read TGTGCCAGCAGCTTTGGGACAGGACCCGGGGAGCTGTTTTTT.